This T cell receptor (beta chain) was captured by sequencing in a study of beta chain features in type 1 diabetes. CDR1 is MGHDK, CDR2 SYGVNS, per germline. The CDR3 is 15 residues long. Trimming at V came to 7 bases and at J to 3 bases, leaving 7 bases not matched to a gene. The authors reverse transcribed all of the isolated RNA, so sequencing captured expressed TCRB transcripts. Clones were read by immunoSEQ multiplex PCR, and TCRdb kept only the in-frame ones, dropping some. The table lists approximately 170,000 clones, approximately 9.1% of them singletons. Sequencing was done on a sample of central memory CD4+ T cells from blood. V is TRBV25-1 and J is TRBJ1-3; 9 nucleotides line up with TRBD1. The sequence was collected from a young woman in good health. CDR3 residues: CASTQGAGSGNTIYF. As DNA, the CDR3 is TGTGCCAGCACACAGGGGGCAGGGAGTGGAAACACCATATATTTT.